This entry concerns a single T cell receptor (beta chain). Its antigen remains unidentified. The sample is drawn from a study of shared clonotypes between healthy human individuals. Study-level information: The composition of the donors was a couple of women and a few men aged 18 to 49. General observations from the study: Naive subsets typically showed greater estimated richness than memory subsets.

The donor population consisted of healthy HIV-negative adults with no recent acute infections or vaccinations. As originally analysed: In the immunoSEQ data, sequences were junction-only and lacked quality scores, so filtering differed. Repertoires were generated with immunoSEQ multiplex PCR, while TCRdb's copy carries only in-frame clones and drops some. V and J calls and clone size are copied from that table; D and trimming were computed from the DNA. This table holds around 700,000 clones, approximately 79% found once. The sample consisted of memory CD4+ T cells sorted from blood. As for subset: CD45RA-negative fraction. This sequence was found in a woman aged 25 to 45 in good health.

CDR3 residues: CASSQTPRLAGEFPDTQYF. The DNA of the CDR3 is TGCGCCAGCAGCCAAACGCCGCGGCTAGCGGGAGAGTTCCCAGATACGCAGTATTTT. This chain joins TRBV4-1 and TRBJ2-3; 10 bases agree with TRBD2. The CDR3 covers 19 residues. Looked up from germline, CDR1 is MGHRA and CDR2 is YSYEKL. V was clipped by 2 bases and J by 4 bases; unmatched bases: 15.